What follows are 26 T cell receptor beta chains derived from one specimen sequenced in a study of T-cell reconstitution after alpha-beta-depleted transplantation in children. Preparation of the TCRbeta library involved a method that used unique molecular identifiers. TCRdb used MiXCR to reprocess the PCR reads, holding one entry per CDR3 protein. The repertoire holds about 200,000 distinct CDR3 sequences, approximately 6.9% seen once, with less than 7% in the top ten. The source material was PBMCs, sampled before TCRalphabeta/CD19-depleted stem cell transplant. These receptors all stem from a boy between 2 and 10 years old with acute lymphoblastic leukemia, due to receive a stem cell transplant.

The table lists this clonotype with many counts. CDR3 region: CSAERDRGPNYEQYF. The CDR3 DNA is TGCAGTGCAGAAAGGGACAGGGGGCCCAACTACGAGCAGTACTTC. The rearrangement uses TRBV20-1 and TRBJ2-7, with TRBD1 matching over 12 bases. The germline V gene has CDR1 DFQATT and CDR2 SNEGSKA (reference sequence). CDR3 length: 15 residues. The junction had 9 bases not matched to a gene; V was cut back by 6 bases and J by 3 bases.

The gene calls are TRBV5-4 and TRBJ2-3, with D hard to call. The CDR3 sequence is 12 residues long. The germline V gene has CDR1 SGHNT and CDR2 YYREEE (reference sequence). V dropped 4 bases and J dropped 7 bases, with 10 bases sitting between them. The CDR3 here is CASSADQNTQYF. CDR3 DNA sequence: TGTGCCAGCAGCGCGGACCAAAATACGCAGTATTTT. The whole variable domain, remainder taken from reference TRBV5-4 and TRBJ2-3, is ETGVTQSPTHLIKTRGQQVTLRCSSQSGHNTVSWYQQALGQGPQFIFQYYREEENGRGNFPPRFSGLQFPNYSSELNVNALELDDSALYLCASSADQNTQYFGPGTRLTVL.

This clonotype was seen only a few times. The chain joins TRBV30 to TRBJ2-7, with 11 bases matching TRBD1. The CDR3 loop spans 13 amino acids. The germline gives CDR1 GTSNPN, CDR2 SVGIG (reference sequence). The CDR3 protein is CAAVRDRGYEQYF. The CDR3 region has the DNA TGTGCGGCCGTCCGGGACAGGGGGTACGAGCAGTACTTC.

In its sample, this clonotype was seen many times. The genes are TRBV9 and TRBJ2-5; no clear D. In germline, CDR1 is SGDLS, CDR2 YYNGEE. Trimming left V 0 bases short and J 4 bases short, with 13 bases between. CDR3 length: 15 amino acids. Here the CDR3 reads CASSVAETVLETQYF. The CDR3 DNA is TGTGCCAGCAGCGTAGCCGAGACCGTCTTAGAGACCCAGTACTTC.

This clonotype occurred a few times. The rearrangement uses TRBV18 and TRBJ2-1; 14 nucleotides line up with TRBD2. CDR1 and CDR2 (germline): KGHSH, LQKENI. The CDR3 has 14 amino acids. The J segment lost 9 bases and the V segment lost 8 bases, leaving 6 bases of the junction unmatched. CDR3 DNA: TGTGCCAGCCTGGGACTAGCGGGAGCGGGTGAGCAGTTCTTC. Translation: CASLGLAGAGEQFF.

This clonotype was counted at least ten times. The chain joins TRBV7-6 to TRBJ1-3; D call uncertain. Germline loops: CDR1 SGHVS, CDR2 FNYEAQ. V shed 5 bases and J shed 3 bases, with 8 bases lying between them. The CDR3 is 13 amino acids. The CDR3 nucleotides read TGTGCCAGCAGCGCAACGAATGGAAACACCATATATTTT. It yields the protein CASSATNGNTIYF.

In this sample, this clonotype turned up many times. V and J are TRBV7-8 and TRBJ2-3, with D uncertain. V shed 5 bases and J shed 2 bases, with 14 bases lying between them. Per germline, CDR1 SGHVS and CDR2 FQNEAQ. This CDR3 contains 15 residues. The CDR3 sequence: CASSGPGPDTDTQYF. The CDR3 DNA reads TGTGCCAGCAGCGGGCCCGGGCCAGACACAGATACGCAGTATTTT. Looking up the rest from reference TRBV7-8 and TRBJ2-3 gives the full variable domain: GAGVSQSPRYKVAKRGQDVALRCDPISGHVSLFWYQQALGQGPEFLTYFQNEAQLDKSGLPSDRFFAERPEGSVSTLKIQRTQQEDSAVYLCASSGPGPDTDTQYFGPGTRLTVL.

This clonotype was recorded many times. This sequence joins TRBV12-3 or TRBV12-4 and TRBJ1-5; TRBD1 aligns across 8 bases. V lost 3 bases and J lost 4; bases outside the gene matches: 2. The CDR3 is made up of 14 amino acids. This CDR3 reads CASSLQGANQPQHF. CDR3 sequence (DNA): TGTGCCAGCAGTTTGCAGGGGGCAAATCAGCCCCAGCATTTT.

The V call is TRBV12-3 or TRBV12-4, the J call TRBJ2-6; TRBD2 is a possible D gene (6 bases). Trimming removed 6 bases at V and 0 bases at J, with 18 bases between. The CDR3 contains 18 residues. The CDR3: CASSAPRDGGSGANVLTF. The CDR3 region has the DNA TGTGCCAGCAGCGCCCCACGGGACGGGGGCTCTGGGGCCAACGTCCTGACTTTC.

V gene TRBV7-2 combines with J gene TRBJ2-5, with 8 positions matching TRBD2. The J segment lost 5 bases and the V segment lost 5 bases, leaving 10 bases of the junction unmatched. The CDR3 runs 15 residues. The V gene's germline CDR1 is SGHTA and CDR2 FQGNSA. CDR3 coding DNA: TGTGCCAGCAGCCTAGGGGCGGGGGGCCACGAGACCCAGTACTTC. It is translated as CASSLGAGGHETQYF. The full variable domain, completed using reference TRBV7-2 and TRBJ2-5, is GAGVSQSPSNKVTEKGKDVELRCDPISGHTALYWYRQSLGQGLEFLIYFQGNSAPDKSGLPSDRFSAERTGGSVSTLTIQRTQQEDSAVYLCASSLGAGGHETQYFGPGTRLLVL.

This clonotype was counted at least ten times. The CDR3 nucleotides are TGTGCCACCAGTGATTTCGGCGGGGGGGTGGGGACCCAGTACTTC. It codes for CATSDFGGGVGTQYF. V usage is TRBV24-1 and J usage is TRBJ2-5; 9 bases map to TRBD2. The CDR3 has 15 residues. Germline V gene data show CDR1 as KGHDR and CDR2 as SFDVKD. Trimming removed 1 base from V and 7 bases from J; junction bases left unmatched: 6.

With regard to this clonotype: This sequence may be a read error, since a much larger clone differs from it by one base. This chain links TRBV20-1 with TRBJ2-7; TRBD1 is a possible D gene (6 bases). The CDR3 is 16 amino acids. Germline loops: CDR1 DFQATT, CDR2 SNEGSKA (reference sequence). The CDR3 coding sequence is TGCTGTGCTAGAGATCCTACAAGGGGGAGCTCCTACGAGCAGTACTTC. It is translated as CCARDPTRGSSYEQYF.

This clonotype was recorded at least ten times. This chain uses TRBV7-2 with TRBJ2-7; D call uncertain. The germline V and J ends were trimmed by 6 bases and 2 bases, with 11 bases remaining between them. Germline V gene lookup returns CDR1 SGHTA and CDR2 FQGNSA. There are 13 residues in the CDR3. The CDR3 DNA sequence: TGTGCCAGCAGTGTAACTGGAGCCTACGAGCAGTACTTC. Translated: CASSVTGAYEQYF.

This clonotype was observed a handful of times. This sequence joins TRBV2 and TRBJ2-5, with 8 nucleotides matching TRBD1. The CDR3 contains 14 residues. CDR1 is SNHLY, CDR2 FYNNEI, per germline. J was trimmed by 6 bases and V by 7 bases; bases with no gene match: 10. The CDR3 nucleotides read TGTGCCAGCAAGGAGGACAGGGAAATGAAGACCCAGTACTTC. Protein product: CASKEDREMKTQYF.

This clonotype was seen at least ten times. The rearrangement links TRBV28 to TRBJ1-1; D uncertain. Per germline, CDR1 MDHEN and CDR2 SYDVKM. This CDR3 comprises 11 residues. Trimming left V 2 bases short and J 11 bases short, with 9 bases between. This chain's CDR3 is CASSLPSRAFF. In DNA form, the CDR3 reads TGTGCCAGCAGTTTACCAAGCCGCGCTTTCTTT.

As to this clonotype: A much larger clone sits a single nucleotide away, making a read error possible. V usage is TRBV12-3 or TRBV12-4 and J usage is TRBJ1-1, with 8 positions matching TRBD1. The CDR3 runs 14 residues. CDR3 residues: CAISLIGQGSEAFF. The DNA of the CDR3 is TGTGCCATCAGTTTAATTGGACAGGGATCCGAAGCTTTCTTT.

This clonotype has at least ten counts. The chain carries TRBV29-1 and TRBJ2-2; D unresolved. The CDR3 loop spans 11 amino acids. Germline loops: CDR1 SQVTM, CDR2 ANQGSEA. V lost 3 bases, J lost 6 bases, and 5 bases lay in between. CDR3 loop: CSVDWAGELFF. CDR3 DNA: TGCAGCGTTGACTGGGCCGGGGAGCTGTTTTTT.

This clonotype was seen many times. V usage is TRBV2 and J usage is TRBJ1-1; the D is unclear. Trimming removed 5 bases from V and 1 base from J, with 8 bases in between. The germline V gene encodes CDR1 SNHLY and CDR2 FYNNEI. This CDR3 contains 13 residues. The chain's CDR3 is CASSSTPNTEAFF. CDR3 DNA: TGTGCCAGCAGTTCCACACCGAACACTGAAGCTTTCTTT.

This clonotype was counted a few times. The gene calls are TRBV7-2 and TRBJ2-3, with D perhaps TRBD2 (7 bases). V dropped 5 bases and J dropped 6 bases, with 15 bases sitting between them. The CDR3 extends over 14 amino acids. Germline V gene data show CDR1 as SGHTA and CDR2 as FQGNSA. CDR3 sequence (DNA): TGTGCCAGCAGCAGGGGGGGCGGTTCCGATACGCAGTATTTT. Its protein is CASSRGGGSDTQYF. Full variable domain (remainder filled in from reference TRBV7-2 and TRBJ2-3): GAGVSQSPSNKVTEKGKDVELRCDPISGHTALYWYRQSLGQGLEFLIYFQGNSAPDKSGLPSDRFSAERTGGSVSTLTIQRTQQEDSAVYLCASSRGGGSDTQYFGPGTRLTVL.

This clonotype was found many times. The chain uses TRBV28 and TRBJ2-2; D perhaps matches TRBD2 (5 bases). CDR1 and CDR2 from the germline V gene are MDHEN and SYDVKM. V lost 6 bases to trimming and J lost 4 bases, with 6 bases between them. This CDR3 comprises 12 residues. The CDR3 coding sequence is TGTGCCAGCAGAGAGGGCACCGGGGAGCTGTTTTTT. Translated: CASREGTGELFF.

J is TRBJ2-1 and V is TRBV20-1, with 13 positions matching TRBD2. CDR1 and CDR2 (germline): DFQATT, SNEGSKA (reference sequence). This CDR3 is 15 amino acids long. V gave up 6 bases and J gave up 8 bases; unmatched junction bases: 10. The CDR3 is CSAGARTSGSYEQFF. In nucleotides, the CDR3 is TGCAGTGCGGGGGCCCGGACTAGCGGGAGTTATGAGCAGTTCTTC.

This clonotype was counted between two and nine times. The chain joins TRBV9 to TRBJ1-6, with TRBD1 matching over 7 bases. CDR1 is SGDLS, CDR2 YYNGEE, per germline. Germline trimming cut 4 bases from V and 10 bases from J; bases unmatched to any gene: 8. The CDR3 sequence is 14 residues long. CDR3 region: CASSLDEGGSPLHF. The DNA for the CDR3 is TGTGCCAGCAGCCTAGATGAAGGGGGCTCACCCCTCCACTTT.

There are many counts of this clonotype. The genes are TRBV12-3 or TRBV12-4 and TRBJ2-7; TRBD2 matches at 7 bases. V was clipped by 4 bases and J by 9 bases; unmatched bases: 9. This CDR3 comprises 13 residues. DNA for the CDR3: TGTGCCAGCAGTTCCCCGACTAGCCCTCTGCAGTACTTC. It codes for CASSSPTSPLQYF.

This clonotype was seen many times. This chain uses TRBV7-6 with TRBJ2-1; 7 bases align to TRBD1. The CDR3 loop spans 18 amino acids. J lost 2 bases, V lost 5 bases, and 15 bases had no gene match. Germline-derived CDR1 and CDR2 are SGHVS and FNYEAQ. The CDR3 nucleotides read TGTGCCAGCAGCCCCGATACCCTCGACAGGGCCACCTACAATGAGCAGTTCTTC. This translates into CASSPDTLDRATYNEQFF. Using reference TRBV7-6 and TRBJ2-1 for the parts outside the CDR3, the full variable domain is GAGVSQSPRYKVTKRGQDVALRCDPISGHVSLYWYRQALGQGPEFLTYFNYEAQQDKSGLPNDRFSAERPEGSISTLTIQRTEQRDSAMYRCASSPDTLDRATYNEQFFGPGTRLTVL.

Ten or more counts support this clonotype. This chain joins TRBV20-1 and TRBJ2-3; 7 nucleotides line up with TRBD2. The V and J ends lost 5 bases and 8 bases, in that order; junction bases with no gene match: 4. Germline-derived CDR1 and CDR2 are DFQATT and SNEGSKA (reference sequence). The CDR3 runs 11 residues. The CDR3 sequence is CSAPRGSTQYF. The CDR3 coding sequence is TGCAGTGCTCCGCGGGGGAGTACGCAGTATTTT.

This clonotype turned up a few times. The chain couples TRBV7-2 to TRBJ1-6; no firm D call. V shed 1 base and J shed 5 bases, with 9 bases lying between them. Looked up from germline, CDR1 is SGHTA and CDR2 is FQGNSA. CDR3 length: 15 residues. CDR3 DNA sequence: TGTGCCAGCAGCTTAGAACAGCAAGATAATTCACCCCTCCACTTT. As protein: CASSLEQQDNSPLHF.